These 21 T cell receptor beta chains were all obtained from the same sample, sequenced in a study of response to subunit inactivated influenza vaccine. Using its own MiXCR run on the RT-PCR reads, TCRdb lists one record per CDR3 protein. The data show hundreds of thousands of distinct CDR3 sequences, around 10% seen once. A further study also used this sample, focusing on T cells expressing NK-cell markers. That publication notes: As the method of synthesis, 5'RACE template switching with UMIs yielded TCR beta cDNA.

The sample was PBMCs from blood, taken on the day of vaccination. All receptors derive from a man aged 50 or older who received an inactivated influenza vaccine.

As for this clonotype: One base away lies a much larger clone, so this may be a sequencing read error. As the CDR3 is not closed by the conserved phenylalanine or tryptophan, this likely results from a read error. The CDR3 protein is CASSYGTTDTQYS. The CDR3 DNA reads TGTGCCAGCAGTTACGGCACCACAGATACGCAGTATTCT. This sequence joins TRBV12-3 or TRBV12-4 and TRBJ2-3; D is ambiguous. CDR3 length: 13 amino acids. The V end lost 4 bases, the J end lost 2 bases, and 7 bases lay between the germline ends.

The gene calls are TRBV7-9 and TRBJ1-4; D unclear. This CDR3 has 14 amino acids. Trimming took off 0 bases at V and 5 bases at J, with 7 bases between the two ends. Germline assignment: CDR1 SEHNR and CDR2 FQNEAQ (reference sequence). CDR3 protein: CASSLAGWNEKLFF. CDR3 in DNA: TGTGCCAGCAGCTTAGCCGGATGGAATGAAAAACTGTTTTTT.

This clonotype was observed a handful of times. The chain is built from TRBV6-5 and TRBJ1-4, with D perhaps matching TRBD1 (6 bases). The CDR3 is 18 amino acids. CDR1 and CDR2 (germline): MNHEY, SVGAGI. V lost 2 bases, J lost 0 bases, and 16 bases lay in between. The CDR3 sequence is CASSYESGVLATNEKLFF. CDR3 coding DNA: TGTGCCAGCAGTTACGAGTCAGGGGTTTTAGCAACTAATGAAAAACTGTTTTTT.

This clonotype was detected a few times. V gene TRBV7-2 combines with J gene TRBJ2-3; TRBD1 aligns across 7 bases. Trimming took 2 bases from V and 5 from J; bases not matched to a gene: 10. CDR1 and CDR2 (germline): SGHTA, FQGNSA. This CDR3 region has 16 residues. CDR3 sequence: CASSLRPGGRGDTQYF. CDR3 DNA sequence: TGTGCCAGCAGCTTACGTCCAGGGGGAAGGGGAGATACGCAGTATTTT.

This clonotype occurred a few times. The chain uses TRBV11-2 and TRBJ1-1; TRBD1 matches at 9 bases. Germline trimming cut 1 base from V and 0 bases from J; bases unmatched to any gene: 3. The CDR3 has 16 residues. The germline CDR1 and CDR2 sequences are SGHAT and FQNNGV. CDR3 region: CASSLGTGALNTEAFF. CDR3 nucleotides: TGTGCCAGCAGCTTAGGGACAGGGGCTCTGAACACTGAAGCTTTCTTT. The entire variable domain, with the rest obtained from reference TRBV11-2 and TRBJ1-1, is as follows: EAGVAQSPRYKIIEKRQSVAFWCNPISGHATLYWYQQILGQGPKLLIQFQNNGVVDDSQLPKDRFSAERLKGVDSTLKIQPAKLEDSAVYLCASSLGTGALNTEAFFGQGTRLTVV.

J is TRBJ2-1 and V is TRBV29-1; D ambiguous. Germline V gene data show CDR1 as SQVTM and CDR2 as ANQGSEA. The CDR3 spans 14 residues. Trimming stripped 4 bases from V and 4 bases from J, with 14 bases between. The CDR3 protein is CSVGGFGRYNEQFF. CDR3 coding DNA: TGCAGCGTTGGCGGTTTCGGACGTTACAATGAGCAGTTCTTC.

This clonotype was recorded a few times. The chain employs TRBV4-1 and TRBJ2-1, with 9 bases matching TRBD2. Germline V gives CDR1 MGHRA, CDR2 YSYEKL. After removal of 4 bases from V and 0 bases from J, the junction contained 10 bases not matched to a gene. This CDR3 has 18 amino acids. The CDR3 bases are TGCGCCAGCAGCCTTCTGCCGTTAGCGGGGGCCTCCTACAATGAGCAGTTCTTC. Translation: CASSLLPLAGASYNEQFF.

This chain uses TRBV5-1 with TRBJ2-7; 8 positions match TRBD1. CDR1 and CDR2 (germline): SGHRS, YFSETQ. V dropped 2 bases and J dropped 3; count of bases not matched to a gene: 4. The CDR3 consists of 14 residues. CDR3 in amino acids: CASSFQQGVYEQYF. Written as DNA, the CDR3 is TGCGCCAGCAGCTTTCAACAGGGGGTCTACGAGCAGTACTTC.

The chain uses TRBV12-3 or TRBV12-4 and TRBJ2-1, with 7 nucleotides matching TRBD1. After removal of 5 bases from V and 9 bases from J, the junction contained 7 bases not matched to a gene. The CDR3 totals 13 residues. CDR3 loop: CASSPLTGIEQFF. CDR3 bases: TGTGCCAGCAGTCCCCTGACAGGGATTGAGCAGTTCTTC.

This clonotype was counted a few times. This sequence joins TRBV3-1 and TRBJ1-3; the D gene is possibly TRBD1 (5 bases). This CDR3 is 15 amino acids long. The germline V and J ends were trimmed by 1 base and 1 base, with 8 bases remaining between them. Looked up from germline, CDR1 is LGHDT and CDR2 is YNNKEL (reference sequence). The DNA of the CDR3 is TGTGCCAGCAGCCAAGCCGGGGGGTCTGGAAACACCATATATTTT. Translated, it gives CASSQAGGSGNTIYF.

The chain is built from TRBV11-2 and TRBJ2-3; D perhaps matches TRBD1 (6 bases). The V gene lost 5 bases and the J gene lost 0 bases, with 21 bases spanning the gap. The germline V gene encodes CDR1 SGHAT and CDR2 FQNNGV. The CDR3 is 18 residues long. This CDR3 reads CASSTRRAGASSTDTQYF. Here the CDR3 DNA reads TGTGCCAGCAGCACCCGTCGGGCAGGGGCTTCTAGCACAGATACGCAGTATTTT.

This chain connects TRBV12-3 or TRBV12-4 to TRBJ1-5; D is uncertain. The CDR3 sequence is 13 residues long. With 2 bases removed from V and 9 bases from J, the gap between germline ends came to 11 bases. As DNA, the CDR3 is TGTGCCAGCAGTTTATCAGCCGGCCGGCCCCAGCATTTT. Translated: CASSLSAGRPQHF.

This clonotype was counted only a few times. V and J are TRBV7-9 and TRBJ1-3; D perhaps matches TRBD1 (6 bases). V lost 5 bases to trimming and J lost 5 bases, with 13 bases between them. The CDR3 spans 14 residues. Germline V lookup: CDR1 SEHNR, CDR2 FQNEAQ (reference sequence). CDR3 nucleotides: TGTGCCAGCAGCGATAGACAGGTCCGAAACACCATATATTTT. The encoded protein is CASSDRQVRNTIYF.

This chain uses TRBV4-3 with TRBJ2-5; 8 positions agree with TRBD2. Trimming at V came to 3 bases and at J to 5 bases, leaving 20 bases not matched to a gene. CDR1 is LGHNA and CDR2 is YSLEER in the germline V gene. This CDR3 contains 19 residues. This CDR3 is CASSQGGLREELSGETQYF. The CDR3 nucleotides are TGCGCCAGCAGCCAGGGGGGATTGCGGGAGGAGCTTTCCGGCGAGACCCAGTACTTC.

A remark on this clonotype: An end of the junction differs from the germline gene, which may be a read error. This chain connects TRBV20-1 to TRBJ2-7; tentative D call: TRBD1 (5 bases). CDR1 is DFQATT and CDR2 is SNEGSKA in the germline V gene (reference sequence). This CDR3 has 15 amino acids. CDR3 loop: CRATDWGGSSYEQYF. CDR3 in DNA: TGCCGTGCTACCGATTGGGGCGGAAGCTCCTACGAGCAGTACTTC.

At least ten counts were recorded for this clonotype. The chain links TRBV9 to TRBJ2-4; D unclear. Germline loops: CDR1 SGDLS, CDR2 YYNGEE. The CDR3 loop spans 13 amino acids. V was cut by 0 bases and J by 6 bases, with 7 bases left in between. The CDR3 DNA sequence: TGTGCCAGCAGCGTAGATGAAGCAAACATTCAGTACTTC. Residues: CASSVDEANIQYF. The variable domain in full, completed from reference TRBV9 and TRBJ2-4, reads DSGVTQTPKHLITATGQRVTLRCSPRSGDLSVYWYQQSLDQGLQFLIQYYNGEERAKGNILERFSAQQFPDLHSELNLSSLELGDSALYFCASSVDEANIQYFGAGTRLSVL.

V and J are TRBV10-3 and TRBJ2-2; D is possibly TRBD1 or TRBD2 (5 bases each). Germline V gene sequence: CDR1 ENHRY, CDR2 SYGVKD. The V end was cut by 5 bases, the J end by 13 bases, with 17 bases between. This CDR3 comprises 13 residues. The CDR3 DNA follows: TGTGCCATCAGTACCGGGGCCTCGTACGGGCTGTTTTTT. This encodes CAISTGASYGLFF.

The chain is built from TRBV12-3 or TRBV12-4 and TRBJ2-5; 12 bases are shared with TRBD2. After removal of 5 bases from V and 5 bases from J, the junction contained 15 bases not matched to a gene. This CDR3 comprises 18 residues. The CDR3 DNA follows: TGTGCCAGCAGTGCTGGGACTAGCGGGTATGAGAGTAGGGAGACCCAGTACTTC. Its protein product is CASSAGTSGYESRETQYF.

V gene TRBV5-1 combines with J gene TRBJ2-1; 13 bases agree with TRBD2. Trimming at V came to 4 bases and at J to 4 bases, leaving 8 bases not matched to a gene. Germline values: CDR1 SGHRS, CDR2 YFSETQ. The CDR3 is 17 residues long. In nucleotides, the CDR3 is TGCGCCAGCAGCGAAAGCACTAGCGGGGGGGCGTACAATGAGCAGTTCTTC. Translation gives CASSESTSGGAYNEQFF. The variable domain in full, completed from reference TRBV5-1 and TRBJ2-1, reads KAGVTQTPRYLIKTRGQQVTLSCSPISGHRSVSWYQQTPGQGLQFLFEYFSETQRNKGNFPGRFSGRQFSNSRSEMNVSTLELGDSALYLCASSESTSGGAYNEQFFGPGTRLTVL.

This chain uses TRBV4-1 with TRBJ1-2; D unresolved. The CDR3 covers 16 residues. Trimming cost V 0 bases and J 2 bases, with 13 bases left between them. CDR1 is MGHRA and CDR2 is YSYEKL in the germline V gene. CDR3 DNA sequence: TGCGCCAGCAGCCAAGAATGGGTCCGAGAGAACTATGGCTACACCTTC. This translates into CASSQEWVRENYGYTF.

This clonotype appeared many times. The chain couples TRBV28 to TRBJ1-1; tentative D call: TRBD1 (5 bases). Trimming removed 3 bases from V and 10 bases from J, with 15 bases in between. The CDR3 is made up of 13 amino acids. Germline loops: CDR1 MDHEN, CDR2 SYDVKM. In DNA, the CDR3 is TGTGCCAGCAGTTTTGACCTGACAGTGAGAGCTTTCTTT. The encoded protein is CASSFDLTVRAFF.